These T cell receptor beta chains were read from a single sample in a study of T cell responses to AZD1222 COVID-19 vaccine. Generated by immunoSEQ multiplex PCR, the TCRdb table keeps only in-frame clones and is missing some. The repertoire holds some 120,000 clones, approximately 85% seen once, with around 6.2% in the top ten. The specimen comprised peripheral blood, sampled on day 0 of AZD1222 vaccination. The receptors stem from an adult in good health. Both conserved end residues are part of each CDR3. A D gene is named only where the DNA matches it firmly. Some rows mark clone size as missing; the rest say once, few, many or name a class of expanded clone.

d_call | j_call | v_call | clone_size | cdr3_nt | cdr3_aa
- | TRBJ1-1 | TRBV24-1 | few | TGTGCCACCAGTGAAGCGGGTAATGGTGAGACTGAAGCTTTCTTT | CATSEAGNGETEAFF
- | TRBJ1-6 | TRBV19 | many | TGTGCCACCCACCCCATCGCCCTCTATAATTCACCCCTCCACTTT | CATHPIALYNSPLHF
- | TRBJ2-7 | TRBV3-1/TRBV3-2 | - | TGTGCCAGCAGCCACCGCGCCAGGAGCTCCTACGAGCAGTACTTC | CASSHRARSSYEQYF
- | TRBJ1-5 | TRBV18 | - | TGTGCCAGCTCACCGGGGGGGAGCGCTCAGCCCCAGCATTTT | CASSPGGSAQPQHF
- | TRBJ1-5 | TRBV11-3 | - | TGTGCCAGCAGCTTAAGAGGGGGGGATCAGCCCCAGCATTTT | CASSLRGGDQPQHF
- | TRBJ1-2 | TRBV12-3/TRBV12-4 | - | TGTGCCAGCAGTTTATCCGCGGACTATGGCTACACCTTC | CASSLSADYGYTF
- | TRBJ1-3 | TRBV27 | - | TGTGCCAGCAGTTTAAGTCAGGGAAACACCATATATTTT | CASSLSQGNTIYF
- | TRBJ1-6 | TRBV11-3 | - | TGTGCCAGCAGCTTTCGGGGGCGGCTCTATTCACCCCTCCACTTT | CASSFRGRLYSPLHF
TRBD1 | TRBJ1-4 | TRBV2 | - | TGTGCCAGCAGGGATAGAGCCGGGACAGTTAATGAAAAACTGTTTTTT | CASRDRAGTVNEKLFF
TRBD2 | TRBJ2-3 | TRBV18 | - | TGTGCCAGCTCACAGACTAGCGGGAGTATTACAGATACGCAGTATTTT | CASSQTSGSITDTQYF
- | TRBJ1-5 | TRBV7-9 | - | TGTGCCAGCAGCTTAGTCCCGGGCAATCAGCCCCAGCATTTT | CASSLVPGNQPQHF
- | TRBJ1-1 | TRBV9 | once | TGTGCCAGCAGCCCCCGTGGAGGGACGAACACTGAAGCTTTCTTT | CASSPRGGTNTEAFF
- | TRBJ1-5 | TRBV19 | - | TGTGCCAGTAGTATTAGTTCCGAAGGGGGGCCCCTCACGTATAGCAATCAGCCCCAGCATTTT | CASSISSEGGPLTYSNQPQHF
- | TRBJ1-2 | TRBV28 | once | TGTGCCAGCGGTTTATCGCCGGGGCTTCCAAACTATGGCTACACCTTC | CASGLSPGLPNYGYTF
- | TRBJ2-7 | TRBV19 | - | TGTGCCAGTAGTATCCCCGGGATGATCTACGAGCAGTACTTC | CASSIPGMIYEQYF
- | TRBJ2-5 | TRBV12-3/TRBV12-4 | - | TGTGCCAGCAGTTCAGAGTCCCAAGAGACCCAGTACTTC | CASSSESQETQYF
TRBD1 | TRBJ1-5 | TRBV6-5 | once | TGTGCCAGCAGCCTTACAGGGGCGTACAATCAGCCCCAGCATTTT | CASSLTGAYNQPQHF
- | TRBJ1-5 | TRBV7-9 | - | TGTGCCAGCAGCTCCACCGCCGGGCTTAATCAGCCCCAGCATTTT | CASSSTAGLNQPQHF
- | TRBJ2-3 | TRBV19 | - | TGTGCCAGTAATTCAGGGAGGTGGACAGATACGCAGTATTTT | CASNSGRWTDTQYF
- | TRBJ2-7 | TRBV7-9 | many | TGTGCCAGCAGCCCCGTTTTTTACGAGCAGTACTTC | CASSPVFYEQYF
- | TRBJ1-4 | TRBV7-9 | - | TGTGCCAGCAGCTTAGGGGTGAATAATGAAAAACTGTTTTTT | CASSLGVNNEKLFF
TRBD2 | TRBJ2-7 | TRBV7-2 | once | TGTGCCAGCAGCTTTACTAGCGGAAACTACGAGCAGTACTTC | CASSFTSGNYEQYF
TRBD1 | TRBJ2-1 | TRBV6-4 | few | TGTGCCAGCAGTATGACAGGGGAGTACAATGAGCAGTTCTTC | CASSMTGEYNEQFF
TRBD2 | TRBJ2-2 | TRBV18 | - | TGTGCCAGCTCACCGCCTAGCGGGGCGAACACCGGGGAGCTGTTTTTT | CASSPPSGANTGELFF
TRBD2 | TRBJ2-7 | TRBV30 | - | TGTGCCTGGAGTAAAGCCGGGCAGCGGGGATACGAGCAGTACTTC | CAWSKAGQRGYEQYF
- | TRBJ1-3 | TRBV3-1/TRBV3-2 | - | TGTGCCGGCAGTCCAACCGGCTCTGGAAACACCATATATTTT | CAGSPTGSGNTIYF
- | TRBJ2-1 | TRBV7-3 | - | TGTGCCAGCAGCTTGGGGGAACCCTACAATGAGCAGTTCTTC | CASSLGEPYNEQFF
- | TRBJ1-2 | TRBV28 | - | TGTGCCAGCGCACGGAGGGTTTATGGCTACACCTTC | CASARRVYGYTF
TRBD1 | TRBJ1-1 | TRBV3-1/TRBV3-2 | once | TGTGCCAGCAGCCACGACAGGGGAAGCTGGGGCACTGAAGCTTTCTTT | CASSHDRGSWGTEAFF
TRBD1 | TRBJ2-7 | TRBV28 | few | TGTGCCACCGACACCCTGAAGACAGGGGCTTTTTACGAGCAGTACTTC | CATDTLKTGAFYEQYF
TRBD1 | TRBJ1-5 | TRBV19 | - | TGTGCCAGTAGCGACAGGGGAGGATTCCAATTGGAGCCCCAGCATTTT | CASSDRGGFQLEPQHF
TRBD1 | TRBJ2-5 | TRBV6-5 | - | TGTGCCAGCAGGCGGGGACAGGGAGGTCGGGAGACCCAGTACTTC | CASRRGQGGRETQYF
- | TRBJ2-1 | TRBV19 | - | TGTGCCGCAGGGGTACGCGAGCAGTTCTTC | CAAGVREQFF
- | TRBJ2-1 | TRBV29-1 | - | TGCAGCGTCCAAAGGGGGGCGGGGACCCGCAATGAGCAGTTCTTC | CSVQRGAGTRNEQFF
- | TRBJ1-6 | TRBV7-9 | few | TGTGCCAGCAGCTTAAATCCCCGTTCACCCCTCCACTTT | CASSLNPRSPLHF
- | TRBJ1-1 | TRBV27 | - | TGTGCCAGCAGTTTGGCAGGGATGAACACTGAAGCTTTCTTT | CASSLAGMNTEAFF
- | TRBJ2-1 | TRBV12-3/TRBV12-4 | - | TGTGCCAGCACCCTATACAATGAGCAGTTCTTC | CASTLYNEQFF
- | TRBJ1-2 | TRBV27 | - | TGTGCCAGCAGTTTATTATCCGGTCTTGGCTACACCTTC | CASSLLSGLGYTF
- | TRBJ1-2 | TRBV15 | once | TGTGCCACCAGCGCTTCCCCTACAGGCGACTATGGCTACACCTTC | CATSASPTGDYGYTF
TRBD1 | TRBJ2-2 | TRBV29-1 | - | TGCAGCGTCCAAATGACAGGGGCCGGGGAGCTGTTTTTT | CSVQMTGAGELFF
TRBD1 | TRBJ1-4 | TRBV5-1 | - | TGCGCCAGCAGCTCCTTGACAGGGGGGTACCCCACTAATGAAAAACTGTTTTTT | CASSSLTGGYPTNEKLFF
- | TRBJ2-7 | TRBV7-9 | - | TGTGCCAGCAGCTTAGATGCCAGCGGCTACGAGCAGTACTTC | CASSLDASGYEQYF
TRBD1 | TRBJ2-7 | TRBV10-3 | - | TGTGCCATCATGTCCGACAGGGGATCCTACGAGCAGTACTTC | CAIMSDRGSYEQYF
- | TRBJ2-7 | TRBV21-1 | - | TGTGCCAGCAGCCTAAATACGATCTCCCCGGCCATAGCCTACGAGCAGTACTTC | CASSLNTISPAIAYEQYF
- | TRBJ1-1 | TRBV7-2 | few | TGTGCCAGCAGCTTAGTTGGCTTTAACACTGAAGCTTTCTTT | CASSLVGFNTEAFF
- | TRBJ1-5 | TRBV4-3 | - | TGCGCCAGCAGCCAAGATGTGGGGGAAATGGAGCAGCCCCAGCATTTT | CASSQDVGEMEQPQHF
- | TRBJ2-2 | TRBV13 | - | TGTGCCAGCGACATCGGTGGGGGGTACACCGGGGAGCTGTTTTTT | CASDIGGGYTGELFF
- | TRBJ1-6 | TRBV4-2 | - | TGTGCCAGCAGCCAAGATTTCGGGCAGAATTCACCCCTCCACTTT | CASSQDFGQNSPLHF